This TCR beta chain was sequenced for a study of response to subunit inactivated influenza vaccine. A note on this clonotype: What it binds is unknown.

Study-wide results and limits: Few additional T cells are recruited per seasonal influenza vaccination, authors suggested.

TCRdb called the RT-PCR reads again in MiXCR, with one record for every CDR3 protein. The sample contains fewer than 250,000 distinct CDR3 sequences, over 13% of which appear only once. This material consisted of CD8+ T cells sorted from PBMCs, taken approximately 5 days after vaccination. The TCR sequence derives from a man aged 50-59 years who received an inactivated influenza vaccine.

CDR3 protein: CASSHTSGGATGELFF. CDR3 in DNA: TGCGCCAGCAGCCATACTAGCGGGGGGGCTACCGGGGAGCTGTTTTTT. The genes are TRBV4-1 and TRBJ2-2, with 13 bases that match TRBD2. The germline gives CDR1 MGHRA, CDR2 YSYEKL. The CDR3 runs 16 residues. With V trimmed by 3 bases and J by 5 bases, 3 bases remained unmatched.